The clone carrying this TCR beta chain has a count of ten or more. CDR3 length: 14 residues. CDR1 GTSNPN and CDR2 SVGIG come from the germline V gene (reference sequence). V dropped 3 bases and J dropped 4; count of bases not matched to a gene: 7. This record belongs to a study of early T cells in non-severe SARS-CoV-2 infection. Individual cDNA molecules were tagged with unique molecular identifiers, the study reported. Via MiXCR, TCRdb re-called the 5' RACE reads, giving one row per CDR3 protein. The sample consists of about 69,000 distinct CDR3 sequences, around 10% of them appearing once. Sample: whole blood, taken at baseline. V usage is TRBV30 and J usage is TRBJ1-2; TRBD1 matches 8 bases. The source is an adult who was a healthcare worker with PCR-confirmed SARS-CoV-2 infection or an uninfected control (not recorded which). This CDR3 is CAWREQGDPYGYTF. The CDR3 region has the DNA TGTGCCTGGAGGGAACAGGGGGACCCCTATGGCTACACCTTC. Complete variable domain (other parts from reference TRBV30 and TRBJ1-2): SQTIHQWPATLVQPVGSPLSLECTVEGTSNPNLYWYRQAAGRGLQLLFYSVGIGQISSEVPQNLSASRPQDRQFILSSKKLLLSDSGFYLCAWREQGDPYGYTFGSGTRLTVV.